This TCR beta chain was found in a study of regulatory T cells in long-lasting Graves disease. Overall study results and limits: Examination was confined to peripheral blood, excluding thyroid tissue.

The time point here: newly diagnosed GD, antithyroid drugs for less than 3 months. With RNA extracted from PBMCs as input, the TCR library was made. Many counts were recorded for this clonotype. The antigen is unknown. To make TCR beta libraries, researchers used iRepertoire HTBI primers and Arm-PCR of CDR3 regions. TCRdb used MiXCR to reprocess the multiplex PCR reads, holding one entry per CDR3 protein. The sample contains a few hundred thousand distinct CDR3 sequences, over 9.5% of which appear only once. Germline CDR1 is ENHRY and CDR2 is SYGVKD. The CDR3 is made up of 14 amino acids. The V and J ends lost 4 bases and 0 bases respectively, with 9 bases between them. This sample also belongs to another study, concerning T cells in Graves' hyperthyroidism and ophthalmopathy. That source notes: With the HTBI primer set, the TCR CDR3 went through a first round of RT-PCR.

The receptor was derived from a woman between 18 and 30 years old with Graves disease. The chain uses TRBV10-3 and TRBJ1-1; D remains ambiguous. This specimen was peripheral blood mononuclear cells (PBMCs), taken at new diagnosis, from a patient treated with antithyroid drugs. The CDR3 loop is CAISGIEMNTEAFF. In nucleotides, the CDR3 is TGTGCCATCAGTGGTATAGAAATGAACACTGAAGCTTTCTTT.